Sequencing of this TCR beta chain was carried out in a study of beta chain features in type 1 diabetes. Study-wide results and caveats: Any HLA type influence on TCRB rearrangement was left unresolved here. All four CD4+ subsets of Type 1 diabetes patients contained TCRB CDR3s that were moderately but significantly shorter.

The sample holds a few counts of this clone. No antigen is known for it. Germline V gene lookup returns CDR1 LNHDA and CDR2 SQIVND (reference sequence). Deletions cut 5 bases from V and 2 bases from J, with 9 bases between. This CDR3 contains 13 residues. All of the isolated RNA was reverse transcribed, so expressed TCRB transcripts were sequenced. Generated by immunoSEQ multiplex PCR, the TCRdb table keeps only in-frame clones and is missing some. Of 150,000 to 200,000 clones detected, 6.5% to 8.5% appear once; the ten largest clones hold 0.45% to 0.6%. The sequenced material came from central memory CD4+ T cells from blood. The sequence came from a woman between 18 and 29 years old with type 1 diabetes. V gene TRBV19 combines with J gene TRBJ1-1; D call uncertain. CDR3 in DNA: TGTGCCAGTAGTTCACAGAGAAACACTGAAGCTTTCTTT. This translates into CASSSQRNTEAFF.